The clone carrying this T cell receptor beta chain was picked up one time. Its antigen is currently unknown. Using RNA transcripts as the source, TCR beta CDR3 regions were amplified. The primer set for the first-round RT-PCR of the TCR CDR3 was HTBI. TCRdb passed the multiplex PCR reads through MiXCR, listing each CDR3 protein once. The sample consists of roughly 500,000 distinct CDR3 sequences, over 35% of them appearing once. The CDR3 covers 11 residues. Germline loops: CDR1 LNHDA, CDR2 SQIVND (reference sequence). The data originate from a study of T cells in Graves' hyperthyroidism and ophthalmopathy. Study outcomes and limitations: Ophthalmopathy was separated from stable hyperthyroidism by a 13 V-J model. Researchers found most expanded thyroid clonotypes above 0.001 in blood as well. Progression to ophthalmopathy was predicted a median of 6.5 months early.

Thyroid ultrasound, orbital computed tomography, clinical symptoms, and serum thyroxine and TRAb underpinned diagnoses. The chain carries TRBV19 and TRBJ1-5; 7 positions match TRBD1. The sequence derives from an adult woman with Graves' disease, either hyperthyroidism or ophthalmopathy (not recorded which). The material sequenced was peripheral blood or thyroid tissue (not recorded which). The DNA of the CDR3 is TGTGCTTCAGGGGGTTATCAGCCCCAGCATTTT. Translating it yields CASGGYQPQHF.